The clone carrying this TCR beta chain turned up a few times. Its antigen is currently unknown. This entry belongs to a study of T cell repertoires in cytomegalovirus infection. Whole-study context: Shared public TCR beta signatures pointed to both CMV infection and a matching HLA type.

One entry per CDR3 protein results from TCRdb running MiXCR on the reads. Of about 220,000 distinct CDR3 sequences listed, approximately 38% are singletons. Regarding the study as a whole: Individuals carrying CMV plus the relevant HLA were identified by cumulative frequency of public TCR beta families. What dominated the ex vivo response were HLA-C-restricted CMV-specific TCR beta clonotypes.

The CDR3 is 15 amino acids. Germline values: CDR1 MGHRA, CDR2 YSYEKL. Trimming left V 0 bases short and J 4 bases short, with 10 bases between. V gene TRBV4-1 combines with J gene TRBJ1-5; the D is unclear. The sequencing used CD8+ T cells from cultured PBMCs, collected from culture after CMV antigen stimulation. This TCR was sampled from a human donor in good health (CMV status not recorded). Some clones in this sample may be carry-over from other donors' samples. CDR3 residues: CASSQDGSGNQPQHF. CDR3 nucleotides: TGCGCCAGCAGCCAAGATGGGAGCGGGAATCAGCCCCAGCATTTT.